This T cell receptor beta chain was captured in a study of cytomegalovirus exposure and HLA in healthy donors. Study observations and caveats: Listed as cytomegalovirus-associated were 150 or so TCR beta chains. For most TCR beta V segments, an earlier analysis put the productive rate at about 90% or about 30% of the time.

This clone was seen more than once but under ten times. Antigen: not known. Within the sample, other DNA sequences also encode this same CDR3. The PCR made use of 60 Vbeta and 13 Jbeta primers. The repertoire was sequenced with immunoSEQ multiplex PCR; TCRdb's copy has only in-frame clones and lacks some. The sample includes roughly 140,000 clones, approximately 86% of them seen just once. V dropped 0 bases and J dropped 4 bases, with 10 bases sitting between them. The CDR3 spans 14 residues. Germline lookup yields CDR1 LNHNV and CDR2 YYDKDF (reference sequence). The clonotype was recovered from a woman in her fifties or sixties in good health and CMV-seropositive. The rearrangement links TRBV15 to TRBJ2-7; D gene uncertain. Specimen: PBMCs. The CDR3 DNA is TGTGCCACCAGCAGAGATTTGCTAGGTTACGAGCAGTACTTC. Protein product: CATSRDLLGYEQYF.